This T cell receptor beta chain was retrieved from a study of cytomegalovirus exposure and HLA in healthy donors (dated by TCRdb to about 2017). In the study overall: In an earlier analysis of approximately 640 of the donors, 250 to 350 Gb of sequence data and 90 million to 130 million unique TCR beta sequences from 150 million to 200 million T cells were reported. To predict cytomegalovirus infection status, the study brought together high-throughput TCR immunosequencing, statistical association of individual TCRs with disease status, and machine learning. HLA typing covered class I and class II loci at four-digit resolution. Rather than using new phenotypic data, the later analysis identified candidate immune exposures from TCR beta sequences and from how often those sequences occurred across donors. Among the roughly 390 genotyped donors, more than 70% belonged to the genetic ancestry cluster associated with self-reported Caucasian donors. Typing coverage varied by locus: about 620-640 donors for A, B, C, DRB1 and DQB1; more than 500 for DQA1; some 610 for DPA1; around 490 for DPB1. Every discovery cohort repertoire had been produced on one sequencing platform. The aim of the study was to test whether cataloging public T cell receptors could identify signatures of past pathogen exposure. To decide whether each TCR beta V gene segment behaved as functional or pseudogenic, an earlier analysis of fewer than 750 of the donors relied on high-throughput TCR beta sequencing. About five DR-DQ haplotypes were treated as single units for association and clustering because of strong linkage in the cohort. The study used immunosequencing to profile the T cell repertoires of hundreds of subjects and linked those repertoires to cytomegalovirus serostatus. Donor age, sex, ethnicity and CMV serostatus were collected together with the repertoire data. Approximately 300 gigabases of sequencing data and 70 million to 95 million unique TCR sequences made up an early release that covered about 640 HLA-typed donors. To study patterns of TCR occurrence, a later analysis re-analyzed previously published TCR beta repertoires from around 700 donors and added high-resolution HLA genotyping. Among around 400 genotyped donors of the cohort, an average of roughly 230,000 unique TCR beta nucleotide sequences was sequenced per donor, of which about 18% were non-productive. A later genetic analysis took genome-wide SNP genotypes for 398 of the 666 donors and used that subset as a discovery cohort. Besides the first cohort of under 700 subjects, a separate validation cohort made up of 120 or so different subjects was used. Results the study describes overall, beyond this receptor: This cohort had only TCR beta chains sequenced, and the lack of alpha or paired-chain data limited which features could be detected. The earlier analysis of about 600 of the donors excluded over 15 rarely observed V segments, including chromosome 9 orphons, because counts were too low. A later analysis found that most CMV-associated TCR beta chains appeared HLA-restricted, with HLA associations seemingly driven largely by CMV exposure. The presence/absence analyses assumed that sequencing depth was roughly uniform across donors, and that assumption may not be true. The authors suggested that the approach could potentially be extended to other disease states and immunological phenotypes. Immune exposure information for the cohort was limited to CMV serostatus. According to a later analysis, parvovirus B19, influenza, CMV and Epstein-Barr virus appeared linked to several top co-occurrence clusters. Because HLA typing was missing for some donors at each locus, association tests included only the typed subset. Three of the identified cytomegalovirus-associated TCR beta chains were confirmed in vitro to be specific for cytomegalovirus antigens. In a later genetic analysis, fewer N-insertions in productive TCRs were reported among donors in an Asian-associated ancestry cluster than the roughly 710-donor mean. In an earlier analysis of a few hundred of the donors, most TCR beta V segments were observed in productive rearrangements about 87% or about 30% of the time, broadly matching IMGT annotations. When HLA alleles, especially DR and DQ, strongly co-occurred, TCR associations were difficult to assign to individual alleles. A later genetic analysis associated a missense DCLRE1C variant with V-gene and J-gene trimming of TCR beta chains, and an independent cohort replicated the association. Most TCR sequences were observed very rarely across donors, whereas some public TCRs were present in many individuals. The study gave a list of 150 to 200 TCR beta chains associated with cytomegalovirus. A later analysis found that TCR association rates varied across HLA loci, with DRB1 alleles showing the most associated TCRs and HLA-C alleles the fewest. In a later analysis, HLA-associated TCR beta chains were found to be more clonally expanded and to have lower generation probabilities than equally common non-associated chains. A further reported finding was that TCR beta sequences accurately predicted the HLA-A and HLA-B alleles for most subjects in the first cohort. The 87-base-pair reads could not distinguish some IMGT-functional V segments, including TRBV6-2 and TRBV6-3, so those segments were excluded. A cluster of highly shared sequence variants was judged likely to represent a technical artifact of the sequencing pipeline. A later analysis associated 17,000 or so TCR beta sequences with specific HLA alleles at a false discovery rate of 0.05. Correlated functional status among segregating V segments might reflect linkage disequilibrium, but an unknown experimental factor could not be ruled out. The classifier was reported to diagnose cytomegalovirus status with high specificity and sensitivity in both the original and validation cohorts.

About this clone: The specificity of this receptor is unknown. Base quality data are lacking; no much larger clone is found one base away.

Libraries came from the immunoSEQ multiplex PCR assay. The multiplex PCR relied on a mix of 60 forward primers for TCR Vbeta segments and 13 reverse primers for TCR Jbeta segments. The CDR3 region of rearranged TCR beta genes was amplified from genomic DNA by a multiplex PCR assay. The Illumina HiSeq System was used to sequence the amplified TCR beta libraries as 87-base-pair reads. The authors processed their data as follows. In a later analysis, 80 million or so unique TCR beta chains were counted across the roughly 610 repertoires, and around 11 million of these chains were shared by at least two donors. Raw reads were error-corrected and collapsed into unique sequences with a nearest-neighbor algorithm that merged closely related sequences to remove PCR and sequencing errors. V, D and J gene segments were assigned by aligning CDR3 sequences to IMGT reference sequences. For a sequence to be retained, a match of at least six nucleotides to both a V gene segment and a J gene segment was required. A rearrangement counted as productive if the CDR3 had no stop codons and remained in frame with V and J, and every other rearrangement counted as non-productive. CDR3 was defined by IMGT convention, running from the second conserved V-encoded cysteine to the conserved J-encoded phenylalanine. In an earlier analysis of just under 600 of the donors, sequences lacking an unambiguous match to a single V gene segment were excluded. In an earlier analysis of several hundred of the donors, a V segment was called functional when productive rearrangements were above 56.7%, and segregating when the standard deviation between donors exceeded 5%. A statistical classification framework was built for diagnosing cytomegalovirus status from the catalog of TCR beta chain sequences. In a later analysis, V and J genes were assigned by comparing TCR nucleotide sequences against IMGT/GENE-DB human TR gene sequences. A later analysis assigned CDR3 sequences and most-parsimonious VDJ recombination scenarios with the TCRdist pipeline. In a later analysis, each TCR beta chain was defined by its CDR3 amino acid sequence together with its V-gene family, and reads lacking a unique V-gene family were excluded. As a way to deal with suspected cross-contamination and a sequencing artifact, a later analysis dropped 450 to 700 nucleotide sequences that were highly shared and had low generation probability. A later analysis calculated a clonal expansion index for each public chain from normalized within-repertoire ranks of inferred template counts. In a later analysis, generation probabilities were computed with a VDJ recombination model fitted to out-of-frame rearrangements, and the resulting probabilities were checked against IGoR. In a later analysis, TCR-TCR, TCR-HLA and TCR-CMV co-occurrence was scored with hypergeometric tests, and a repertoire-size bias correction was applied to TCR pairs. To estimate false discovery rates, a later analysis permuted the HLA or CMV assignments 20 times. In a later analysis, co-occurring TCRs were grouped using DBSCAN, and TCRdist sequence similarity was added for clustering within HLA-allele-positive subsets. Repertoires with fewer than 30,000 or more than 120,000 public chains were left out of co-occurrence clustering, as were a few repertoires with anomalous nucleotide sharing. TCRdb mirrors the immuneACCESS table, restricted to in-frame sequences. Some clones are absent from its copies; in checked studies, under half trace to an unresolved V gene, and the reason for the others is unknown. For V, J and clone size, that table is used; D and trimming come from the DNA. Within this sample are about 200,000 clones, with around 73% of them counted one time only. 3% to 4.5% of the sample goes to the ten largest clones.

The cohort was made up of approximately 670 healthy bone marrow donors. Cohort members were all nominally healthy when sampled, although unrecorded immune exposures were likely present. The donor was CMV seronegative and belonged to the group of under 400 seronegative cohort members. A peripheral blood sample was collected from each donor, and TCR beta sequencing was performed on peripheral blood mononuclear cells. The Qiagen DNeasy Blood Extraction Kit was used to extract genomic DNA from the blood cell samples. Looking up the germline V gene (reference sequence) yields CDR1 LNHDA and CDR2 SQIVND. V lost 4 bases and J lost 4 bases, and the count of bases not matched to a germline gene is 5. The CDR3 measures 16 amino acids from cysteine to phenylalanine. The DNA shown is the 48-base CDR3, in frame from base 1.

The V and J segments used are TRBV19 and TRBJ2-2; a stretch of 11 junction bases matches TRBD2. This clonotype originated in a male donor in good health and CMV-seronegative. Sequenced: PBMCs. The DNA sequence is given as TGTGCCAGTAGTAATAGCGGGAGGGCCGTCACCGGGGAGCTGTTTTTT. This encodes CASSNSGRAVTGELFF.